Included here is one TCR beta chain sequence, with context. The antigen is unknown. The data originate from a study of cytomegalovirus exposure and HLA in healthy donors. General study findings and limits: Common viral pathogens were later found to be apparently linked to several of the most significant clusters.

With 60 Vbeta and 13 Jbeta primers, the PCR was carried out. Assay used: immunoSEQ multiplex PCR; TCRdb lists only in-frame clones, some missing. The data contain approximately 160,000 clones, roughly 77% of them seen just once; the ten biggest clones take up roughly 2.6%. This clonotype was sampled from a woman aged 40 to 49 in good health and CMV-seropositive. Material for sequencing was PBMCs.

The CDR3 nucleotides are TGTGCCAGCAGCTTACCTGTGGCTAGCGGGGGCACAGATACGCAGTATTTT. Protein sequence: CASSLPVASGGTDTQYF. The V gene is TRBV7-2, the J gene TRBJ2-3; 9 bases match TRBD2. The CDR3 is 17 amino acids. The V segment lost 2 bases and the J segment 1 base; nucleotides outside the gene matches: 7. Germline V gene data show CDR1 as SGHTA and CDR2 as FQGNSA.